This T cell receptor (beta chain) was profiled in a study of T cell responses to AZD1222 COVID-19 vaccine. From germline, CDR1 is KGHSH and CDR2 LQKENI. The CDR3 totals 16 residues. V lost 1 base and J lost 3, with 15 bases in between. TCRdb keeps only in-frame clones here, not all; method: immunoSEQ multiplex PCR. The data contain about 140,000 clones, over 85% of them singletons. For this clone: Its antigen remains unidentified.

The study, taken as a whole, reports: Vaccination with two AZD1222 doses was followed by a rise in Spike-specific TCR breadth and depth. Females outnumbered males among donors, who were mostly white British; clonal diversity was possibly underestimated.

The source material was peripheral blood, sampled on day 0 of MenACWY control vaccination. V usage is TRBV18 and J usage is TRBJ1-1; maybe TRBD1 (6 bases). The sequence was obtained from an adult in good health. For the CDR3, the DNA is TGTGCCAGCTCACCACGGCAGGGGAGCATGGACACTGAAGCTTTCTTT. This gives the protein CASSPRQGSMDTEAFF.